The T cell receptor beta chain under discussion was sequenced for a study of cytomegalovirus exposure and HLA in healthy donors. The PCR was carried out with 60 Vbeta primers and 13 Jbeta primers. The method was immunoSEQ multiplex PCR; TCRdb's version includes in-frame clones alone and lacks a portion of them. The data hold roughly 200,000 clones, with roughly a tenth observed a single time. Study results and limitations: The presence/absence work took it that sequencing depth was about the same across donors.

This clone was recorded a few times. Antigen: not known. The sequence came from a woman in her 30s in good health and CMV-seropositive. Sample: PBMCs.

CDR3: CASSTQPSNQETQYF. The CDR3 DNA follows: TGTGCCAGCAGTACCCAACCGAGTAATCAAGAGACCCAGTACTTC. The chain combines TRBV2 with TRBJ2-5, with unresolved D. Trimming stripped 5 bases from V and 2 bases from J, with 15 bases between. The CDR3 spans 15 residues. Germline assignment: CDR1 SNHLY and CDR2 FYNNEI.